This note documents a single TCR beta chain sequence. The study reverse transcribed the entire isolated RNA, so it sequenced expressed TCRB transcripts. Clones were read by immunoSEQ multiplex PCR, and TCRdb kept only the in-frame ones, dropping some. Here the sample spans about 410,000 clones, about 14% being singletons. This specimen belongs to a study of beta chain features in type 1 diabetes. The CDR3 has 15 amino acids. V shed 8 bases and J 5 bases; nucleotides not matched to a gene: 13. The germline CDR1 and CDR2 sequences are SSHAT and FNYEAQ (reference sequence). The sequence derives from a man aged 25 to 40 in good health. The chain carries TRBV7-7 and TRBJ1-2, with 8 positions matching TRBD1. Input material: naive CD4+ T cells from blood. The CDR3 region is CASSRGQGQSYGYTF. CDR3 coding DNA: TGTGCCAGCTCCCGAGGACAGGGACAATCGTATGGCTACACCTTC.